Shown below are 25 T cell receptor beta chains from a single sample sequenced in a study of cytotoxic CD8 clonotypes in ibrutinib-treated CLL. Sequencing was performed with immunoSEQ multiplex PCR; in TCRdb, only in-frame clones are kept and a portion is missing. This sample has 160,000 or so clones, with 81% found just once. The sequences come from PBMCs, collected after 12 months of ibrutinib treatment. The receptors originated from a human donor with chronic lymphocytic leukemia.

The chain employs TRBV27 and TRBJ1-5, with D possibly TRBD1 on 5 matching bases. Germline CDR1 reads MNHEY; CDR2 reads SMNVEV (reference sequence). V lost 5 bases and J lost 4, with 12 bases in between. The CDR3 is 14 residues long. CDR3 DNA sequence: TGTGCCAGCAGTCCCAGGGCCCCAAATCAGCCCCAGCATTTT. Residues: CASSPRAPNQPQHF.

The gene calls are TRBV28 and TRBJ2-2, with 8 bases that match TRBD1. The CDR3 runs to 15 residues. CDR1 is MDHEN, CDR2 SYDVKM, per germline. Trimming removed 7 bases from V and 7 bases from J; junction bases left unmatched: 11. This CDR3 is CASTPGDRRDGELFF. In DNA, the CDR3 is TGTGCCAGCACCCCCGGGGACAGGCGGGACGGGGAGCTGTTTTTT.

This clone has just a few counts. The rearrangement joins TRBV28 to TRBJ1-2; TRBD1 is a possible D gene (6 bases). In germline, CDR1 is MDHEN, CDR2 SYDVKM. V lost 3 bases, J lost 4 bases, and 15 bases lay in between. The CDR3 is made up of 15 amino acids. The CDR3 DNA follows: TGTGCCAGCAGTTTTCCAGGACAGAGGTCCTATGGCTACACCTTC. This codes for CASSFPGQRSYGYTF.

The chain couples TRBV18 to TRBJ2-2, with D perhaps being TRBD1 or TRBD2 (6 bases each). Trimming removed 1 base from V and 2 bases from J, with 14 bases in between. CDR1 is KGHSH, CDR2 LQKENI, per germline. The CDR3 is 17 residues long. The CDR3 DNA sequence: TGTGCCAGCTCACCACAGCAGGGGCGGGAAAACACCGGGGAGCTGTTTTTT. Its translation: CASSPQQGRENTGELFF.

This chain joins TRBV7-3 and TRBJ1-6, with D unclear. Germline loops: CDR1 SGHTA, CDR2 FQGTGA. V lost 5 bases to trimming and J lost 7 bases, with 9 bases between them. The CDR3 has 13 amino acids. CDR3 DNA sequence: TGTGCCAGCAGCCGGGCCGGAAATTCACCCCTCCACTTT. This encodes CASSRAGNSPLHF.

In this sample, this clone turned up a few times. The V gene is TRBV4-2, the J gene TRBJ2-1, with TRBD1 matching over 7 bases. The CDR3 sequence is 21 residues long. Trimming cost V 2 bases and J 8 bases; bases outside gene matches: 27. Germline loops: CDR1 LGHNA, CDR2 YNFKEQ. This CDR3 reads CASSQSPPGGPYRLGPHEQFF. The CDR3 DNA is TGTGCCAGCAGCCAATCACCTCCAGGGGGACCGTATAGGTTGGGGCCCCATGAGCAGTTCTTC.

The gene calls are TRBV5-1 and TRBJ2-7; D is unresolved. The length of the CDR3 is 16 residues. Trimming shortened V by 0 bases and J by 0 bases, and 13 bases separated the two germline ends. Germline V gives CDR1 SGHRS, CDR2 YFSETQ. CDR3 bases: TGCGCCAGCAGCTTGGAACGGCCCTTGTCCTCCTACGAGCAGTACTTC. This encodes CASSLERPLSSYEQYF.

V is TRBV7-3 and J is TRBJ1-2; TRBD1 aligns across 7 bases. Germline lookup yields CDR1 SGHTA and CDR2 FQGTGA. Losses at the gene ends were 6 bases for V and 6 bases for J; bases not matched to a gene: 10. The CDR3 spans 14 residues. CDR3 coding DNA: TGTGCCAGCAGTGGACAGGAGAGTTCAAATGGCTACACCTTC. Amino acid sequence: CASSGQESSNGYTF.

This chain joins TRBV12-2 and TRBJ2-7; TRBD1, the D gene given by the table, was not confirmed from the DNA. TRBV12-2 is flagged as a pseudogene. The CDR3 spans 14 residues. In nucleotides, the CDR3 is TGTGCAAGTCGCTTAGTGTGGGACAGTTACGAGCAGTACTTC. Its translation is CASRLVWDSYEQYF.

The rearrangement joins TRBV28 to TRBJ1-2, with a tentative D call TRBD1 (5 bases). Germline-derived CDR1 and CDR2 are MDHEN and SYDVKM. CDR3 length equals 15 residues. V lost 4 bases and J lost 8, with 20 bases in between. The CDR3 sequence is CASSSPGDGLLGYTF. The CDR3 coding sequence is TGTGCCAGCAGTTCCCCGGGGGACGGCCTCTTAGGCTACACCTTC.

The rearrangement links TRBV29-1 to TRBJ2-3; 8 bases match TRBD1. The CDR3 contains 15 residues. Losses at the gene ends were 6 bases for V and 1 base for J; bases not matched to a gene: 9. Per germline, CDR1 SQVTM and CDR2 ANQGSEA. CDR3 nucleotide sequence: TGCAGCGTCCACCGGCAGGGGGCCCGCACAGATACGCAGTATTTT. Its translation is CSVHRQGARTDTQYF.

V and J are TRBV2 and TRBJ2-3; no reliable D call. Germline V gives CDR1 SNHLY, CDR2 FYNNEI. Trimming took off 4 bases at V and 0 bases at J, with 11 bases between the two ends. The CDR3 is 15 amino acids. The CDR3: CASSAGSHSTDTQYF. The CDR3 DNA reads TGTGCCAGCAGTGCTGGCAGCCATAGCACAGATACGCAGTATTTT.

The genes are TRBV7-2 and TRBJ2-7; TRBD1 matches at 10 bases. Germline V gives CDR1 SGHTA, CDR2 FQGNSA. Trimming removed 4 bases from V and 3 bases from J; junction bases left unmatched: 3. The CDR3 runs 14 residues. DNA of the CDR3: TGTGCCAGCAGCTCGACAGGGGGCTTCTACGAGCAGTACTTC. This gives the protein CASSSTGGFYEQYF.

This clone has only one observation. This chain links TRBV5-4 with TRBJ2-3; maybe TRBD2 (6 bases). CDR3 size: 15 residues. CDR1 is SGHNT, CDR2 YYREEE, per germline (reference sequence). Trimming took off 1 base at V and 0 bases at J, with 9 bases between the two ends. CDR3 nucleotides: TGTGCCAGCAGCTTGACTAGCCGAAGCACAGATACGCAGTATTTT. As protein: CASSLTSRSTDTQYF.

The rearrangement uses TRBV11-3 and TRBJ2-7; D not resolved. V was pared by 0 bases and J by 5 bases, with 8 bases between. Germline assignment: CDR1 SGHNT and CDR2 YENEEA. The CDR3 is 13 amino acids. CDR3 amino acids: CASSLDNRDEQYF. As DNA, the CDR3 is TGTGCCAGCAGCTTAGATAATCGTGACGAGCAGTACTTC.

The rearrangement links TRBV18 to TRBJ1-2; weak D call: TRBD1 (6 bases). The CDR3 is 15 residues long. Germline-derived CDR1 and CDR2 are KGHSH and LQKENI. V was trimmed by 0 bases and J by 1 base, leaving 9 bases between them. The CDR3 sequence: CASSPPDSRNYGYTF. CDR3 DNA: TGTGCCAGCTCACCACCGGACAGCCGTAACTATGGCTACACCTTC.

This chain connects TRBV6-5 to TRBJ2-7; 10 bases line up with TRBD2. The CDR3 spans 14 residues. Germline values: CDR1 MNHEY, CDR2 SVGAGI. V lost 5 bases and J lost 6; bases outside the gene matches: 7. CDR3 sequence (DNA): TGTGCCAGCAGTGGTGAGCGGGAGGGTGTCGAGCAGTACTTC. Protein product: CASSGEREGVEQYF.

This clone was recorded at least ten times. Other DNA sequences in this specimen translate into the identical CDR3. V and J are TRBV9 and TRBJ1-5; 9 bases are shared with TRBD1. The CDR3 is 15 amino acids. V lost 0 bases to trimming and J lost 4 bases; unmatched junction nucleotides: 2. Germline CDR1 reads SGDLS; CDR2 reads YYNGEE. In nucleotides, the CDR3 is TGTGCCAGCAGCGTAGGGGGGACAGGGAATCAGCCCCAGCATTTT. Its translation: CASSVGGTGNQPQHF.

This clone was picked up a small number of times. The chain carries TRBV6-5 and TRBJ1-2, with TRBD1 as a possible D gene (5 bases). CDR3 length: 13 residues. Looked up from germline, CDR1 is MNHEY and CDR2 is SVGAGI. The ends were cut back, 6 bases at V and 2 bases at J, with 10 bases in the middle. CDR3 in DNA: TGTGCCAGCAGGTTGGACATCAACTATGGCTACACCTTC. This sequence encodes CASRLDINYGYTF.

The chain recombines TRBV5-1 with TRBJ2-5; TRBD2 aligns across 13 bases. CDR3 length equals 17 residues. Germline loops: CDR1 SGHRS, CDR2 YFSETQ. Losses at the gene ends were 4 bases for V and 2 bases for J; bases not matched to a gene: 8. The DNA for the CDR3 is TGCGCCAGCAGCGGGGGACTAGCGGGGAAATTACAAGAGACCCAGTACTTC. Its translation is CASSGGLAGKLQETQYF.

This clone appeared once. This sequence joins TRBV7-8 and TRBJ1-3, with TRBD1 matching 7 bases. The V segment lost 1 base and the J segment 5 bases; nucleotides outside the gene matches: 17. Looked up from germline, CDR1 is SGHVS and CDR2 is FQNEAQ. The CDR3 covers 19 residues. The CDR3 DNA reads as TGTGCCAGCAGCTTAGGGGCTGGACAGGCAGGGGTGCTAAGAAACACCATATATTTT. Translating gives CASSLGAGQAGVLRNTIYF.

The chain joins TRBV7-2 to TRBJ1-6, with D possibly matching TRBD1 (5 bases). With 1 base removed from V and 0 bases from J, the gap between germline ends came to 13 bases. The CDR3 runs to 18 residues. Germline V lookup: CDR1 SGHTA, CDR2 FQGNSA. The chain's CDR3 is CASSLEGTGSSYNSPLHF. The CDR3 bases are TGTGCCAGCAGCTTAGAGGGGACGGGAAGCTCCTATAATTCACCCCTCCACTTT.

The table lists this clone with a few counts. The chain joins TRBV28 to TRBJ2-7; weak D call: TRBD2 (9 bases). In germline, CDR1 is MDHEN, CDR2 SYDVKM. This CDR3 is 14 amino acids long. V was cut by 8 bases and J by 2 bases, with 16 bases left in between. Written as DNA, the CDR3 is TGTGCCAGCCTAGCGGGACAGGCCACCTACGAGCAGTACTTC. As protein: CASLAGQATYEQYF.

The J gene is TRBJ2-1, the V gene TRBV6-1; 7 bases are a match to TRBD1. Germline V CDR1 and CDR2: MNHNS, SASEGT. Trimming at V came to 4 bases and at J to 15 bases, leaving 12 bases not matched to a gene. This CDR3 has 13 residues. Here the CDR3 reads CASSGALGQVPFF. In DNA, the CDR3 is TGTGCCAGCAGTGGAGCGCTTGGACAGGTACCGTTCTTC.

The genes are TRBV29-1 and TRBJ1-4; possibly TRBD1 for D (5 bases). CDR3 length: 12 residues. V was pared by 3 bases and J by 8 bases, with 10 bases between. Germline V gene data show CDR1 as SQVTM and CDR2 as ANQGSEA. CDR3 protein: CSVEGVEEKLFF. CDR3 sequence (DNA): TGCAGCGTTGAGGGGGTAGAGGAAAAACTGTTTTTT.